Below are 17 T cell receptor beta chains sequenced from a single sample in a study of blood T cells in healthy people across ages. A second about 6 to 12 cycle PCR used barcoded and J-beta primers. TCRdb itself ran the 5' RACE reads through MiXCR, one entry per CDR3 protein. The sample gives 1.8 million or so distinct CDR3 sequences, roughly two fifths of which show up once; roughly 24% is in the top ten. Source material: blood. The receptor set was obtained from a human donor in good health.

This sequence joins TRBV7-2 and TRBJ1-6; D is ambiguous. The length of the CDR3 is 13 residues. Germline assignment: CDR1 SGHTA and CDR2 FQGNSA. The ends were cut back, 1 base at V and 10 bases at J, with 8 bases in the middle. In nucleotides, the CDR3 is TGTGCCAGCAGCTTAGAACGGAGATCACCCCTCCACTTT. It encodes CASSLERRSPLHF.

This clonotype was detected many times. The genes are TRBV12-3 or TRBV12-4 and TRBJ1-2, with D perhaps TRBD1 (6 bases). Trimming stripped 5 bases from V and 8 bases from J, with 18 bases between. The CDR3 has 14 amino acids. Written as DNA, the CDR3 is TGTGCCAGCAGTAGCGACAGGTCCCTGAGAGGCTACACCTTC. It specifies CASSSDRSLRGYTF.

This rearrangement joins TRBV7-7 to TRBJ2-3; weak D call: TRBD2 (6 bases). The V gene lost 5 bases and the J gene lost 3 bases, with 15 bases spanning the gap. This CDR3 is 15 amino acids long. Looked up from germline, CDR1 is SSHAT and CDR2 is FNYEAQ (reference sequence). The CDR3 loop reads CASSAGRLETDTQYF. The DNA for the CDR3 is TGTGCCAGCAGCGCTGGGAGACTAGAAACAGATACGCAGTATTTT.

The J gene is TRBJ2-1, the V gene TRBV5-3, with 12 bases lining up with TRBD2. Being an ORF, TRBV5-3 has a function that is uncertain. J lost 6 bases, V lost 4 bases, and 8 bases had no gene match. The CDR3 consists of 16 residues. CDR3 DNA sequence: TGTGCCAGAAGCGCGGGAGGACTAGCGGGGCTCAATGAGCAGTTCTTC. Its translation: CARSAGGLAGLNEQFF.

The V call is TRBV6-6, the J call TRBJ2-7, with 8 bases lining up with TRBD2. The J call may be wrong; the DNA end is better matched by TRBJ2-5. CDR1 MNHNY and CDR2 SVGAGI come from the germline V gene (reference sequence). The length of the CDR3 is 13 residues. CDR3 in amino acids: CASRPRGGETQYF. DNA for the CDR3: TGTGCCAGCAGGCCCCGGGGGGGGGAGACCCAGTACTTC.

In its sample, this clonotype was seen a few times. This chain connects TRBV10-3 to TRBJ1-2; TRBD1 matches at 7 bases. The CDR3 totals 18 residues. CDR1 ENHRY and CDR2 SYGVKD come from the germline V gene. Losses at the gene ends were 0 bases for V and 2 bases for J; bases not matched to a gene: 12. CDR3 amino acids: CAISESGRLTGYNYGYTF. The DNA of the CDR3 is TGTGCCATCAGTGAGTCTGGAAGGTTGACAGGGTACAACTATGGCTACACCTTC.

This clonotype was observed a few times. Here the CDR3 DNA reads TGTGCCAGCAGCCCCGTGTTCGGGTTTGAGCAGTTCTTC. It specifies CASSPVFGFEQFF. This chain connects TRBV7-9 to TRBJ2-1; unclear D gene. The CDR3 is 13 amino acids. Germline CDR1 is SEHNR and CDR2 is FQNEAQ (reference sequence). V was trimmed by 5 bases and J by 9 bases, leaving 14 bases between them.

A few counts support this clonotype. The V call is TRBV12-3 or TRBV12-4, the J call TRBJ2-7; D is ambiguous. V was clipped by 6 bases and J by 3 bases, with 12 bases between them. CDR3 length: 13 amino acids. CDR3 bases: TGTGCCAGCAGCAGCCTTCAGGACTACGAGCAGTACTTC. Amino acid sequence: CASSSLQDYEQYF.

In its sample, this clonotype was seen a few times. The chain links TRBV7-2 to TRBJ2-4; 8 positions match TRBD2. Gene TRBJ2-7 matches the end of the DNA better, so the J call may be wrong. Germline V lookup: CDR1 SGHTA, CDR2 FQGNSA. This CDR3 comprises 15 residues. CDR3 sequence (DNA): TGTGCCAGCAGCTTAAGCGAACTAGCGGAGGTCGAGCAGTACTTC. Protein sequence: CASSLSELAEVEQYF.

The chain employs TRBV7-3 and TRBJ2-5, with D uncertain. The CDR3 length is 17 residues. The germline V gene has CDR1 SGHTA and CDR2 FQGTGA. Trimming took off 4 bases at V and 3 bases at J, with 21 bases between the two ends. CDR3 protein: CASSSGPGRIREETQYF. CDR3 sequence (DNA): TGTGCCAGCAGCTCAGGCCCTGGGCGGATACGGGAAGAGACCCAGTACTTC.

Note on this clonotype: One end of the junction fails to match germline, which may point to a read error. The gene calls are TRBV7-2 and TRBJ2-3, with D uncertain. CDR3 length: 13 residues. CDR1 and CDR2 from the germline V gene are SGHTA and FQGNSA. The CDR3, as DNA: TGTGCCAGCAGCTTGGAGTACGAAGATATGCAGTATTTT. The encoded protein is CASSLEYEDMQYF.

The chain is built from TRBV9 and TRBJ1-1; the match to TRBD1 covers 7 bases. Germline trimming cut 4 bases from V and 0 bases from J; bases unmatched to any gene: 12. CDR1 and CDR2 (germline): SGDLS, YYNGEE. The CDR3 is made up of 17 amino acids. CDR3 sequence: CASSTTPGQSMNTEAFF. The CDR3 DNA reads TGTGCCAGCAGCACGACGCCGGGACAGTCCATGAACACTGAAGCTTTCTTT.

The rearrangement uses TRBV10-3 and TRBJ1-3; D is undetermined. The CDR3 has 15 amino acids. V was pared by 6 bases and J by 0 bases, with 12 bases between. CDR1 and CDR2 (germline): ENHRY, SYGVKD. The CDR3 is CAIRPDANSGNTIYF. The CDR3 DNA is TGTGCCATCAGACCGGACGCTAACTCTGGAAACACCATATATTTT.

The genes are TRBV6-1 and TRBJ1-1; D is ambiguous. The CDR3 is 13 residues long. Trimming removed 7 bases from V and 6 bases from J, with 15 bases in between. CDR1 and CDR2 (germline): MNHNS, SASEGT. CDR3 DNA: TGTGCCAGCATTCGGGAAAATAAGGCTGAAGCTTTCTTT. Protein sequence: CASIRENKAEAFF.

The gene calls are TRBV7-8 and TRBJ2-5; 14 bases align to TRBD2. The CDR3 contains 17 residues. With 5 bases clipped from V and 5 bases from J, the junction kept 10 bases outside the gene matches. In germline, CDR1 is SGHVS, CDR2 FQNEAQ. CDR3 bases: TGTGCCAGCAGCCCCCGACTAGCGGGGGGGCCAGGGGAGACCCAGTACTTC. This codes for CASSPRLAGGPGETQYF.

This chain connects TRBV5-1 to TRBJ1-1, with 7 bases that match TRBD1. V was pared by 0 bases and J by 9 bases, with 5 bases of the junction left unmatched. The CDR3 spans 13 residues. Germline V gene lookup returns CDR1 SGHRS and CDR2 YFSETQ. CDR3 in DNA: TGCGCCAGCAGCTTGGCCATGACAGGGAAAGCTTTCTTT. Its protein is CASSLAMTGKAFF.

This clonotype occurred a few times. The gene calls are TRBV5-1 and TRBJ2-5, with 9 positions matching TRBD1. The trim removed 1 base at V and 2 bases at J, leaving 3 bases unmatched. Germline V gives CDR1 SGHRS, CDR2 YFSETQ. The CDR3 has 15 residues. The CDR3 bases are TGCGCCAGCAGCTTGTTTGGACAGGGGCAAGAGACCCAGTACTTC. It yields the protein CASSLFGQGQETQYF.